These 16 T cell receptor beta chains came from one sample sequenced in a study of blood T cell repertoires in COVID-19. Profiling relied on immunoSEQ multiplex PCR, and the TCRdb table lists in-frame clones only, not all of them. The table lists about 300,000 clones, about nine tenths of them singletons. The specimen sequenced was peripheral blood. Receptors were obtained from a young woman who had recovered from COVID-19.

This chain connects TRBV30 to TRBJ1-4; D is uncertain. The germline V gene has CDR1 GTSNPN and CDR2 SVGIG (reference sequence). Trimming left V 7 bases short and J 2 bases short, with 17 bases between. The CDR3 is made up of 15 amino acids. The CDR3 nucleotides are TGTGCCTCGCTACGATTGGGGAGGACTAATGAAAAACTGTTTTTT. Residues: CASLRLGRTNEKLFF.

This chain uses TRBV18 with TRBJ2-2; TRBD1 agrees at 7 bases. The V and J ends lost 3 bases and 2 bases, in that order; junction bases with no gene match: 6. The CDR3 consists of 16 residues. CDR1 and CDR2 from the germline V gene are KGHSH and LQKENI. The CDR3 is CASSPSRQGNTGELFF. The CDR3 nucleotides read TGTGCCAGCTCACCCTCGAGACAGGGAAACACCGGGGAGCTGTTTTTT.

The chain uses TRBV3-1 (or the pseudogene TRBV3-2) and TRBJ2-7; TRBD1 matches 9 bases. Germline V gene data show CDR1 as LGHDT and CDR2 as YNNKEL (reference sequence). CDR3 length: 15 residues. J was trimmed by 7 bases and V by 3 bases; bases with no gene match: 10. The CDR3 is CASSHGDREPGEQYF. The CDR3 DNA sequence: TGTGCCAGCAGCCACGGGGACAGGGAGCCTGGTGAGCAGTACTTC.

This rearrangement joins TRBV10-3 to TRBJ2-7; D remains unclear. This CDR3 is built from 13 residues. Germline V lookup: CDR1 ENHRY, CDR2 SYGVKD. The ends were cut back, 6 bases at V and 2 bases at J, with 11 bases in the middle. The CDR3 sequence: CAIRRTEPYEQYF. For the CDR3, the DNA is TGTGCCATCAGGCGAACAGAACCCTACGAGCAGTACTTC.

The chain employs TRBV2 and TRBJ1-5, with a possible D match to TRBD1 (5 bases). The CDR3 is made up of 14 amino acids. Germline V gene sequence: CDR1 SNHLY, CDR2 FYNNEI. V lost 2 bases, J lost 7 bases, and 12 bases lay in between. The CDR3 DNA sequence: TGTGCCAGCAGTGAAAAGGGGCGGTGGCAGCCCCAGCATTTT. Translated, it gives CASSEKGRWQPQHF.

The V and J genes are TRBV21-1 and TRBJ1-2; the table's D call TRBD1 went unverified against the DNA. TRBV21-1 is described as a pseudogene. The length of the CDR3 is 16 residues. Written as DNA, the CDR3 is TGTGCCAGCAGCAAAAAGGAAACAGCATCTAACTATGGCTACACCTTC. Translated: CASSKKETASNYGYTF.

This clone is a singleton in its sample. The chain is built from TRBV5-1 and TRBJ2-7, with 8 bases lining up with TRBD1. The CDR3 contains 15 residues. Trimming at V came to 1 base and at J to 5 bases, leaving 8 bases not matched to a gene. Germline V gene lookup returns CDR1 SGHRS and CDR2 YFSETQ. CDR3 sequence: CASSLWQGAPDEQYF. The CDR3 nucleotides read TGCGCCAGCAGCTTGTGGCAGGGGGCGCCCGACGAGCAGTACTTC.

The chain couples TRBV7-3 to TRBJ2-3; 7 nucleotides line up with TRBD2. CDR3 length: 16 residues. Trimming removed 5 bases from V and 0 bases from J; junction bases left unmatched: 8. The V gene's germline CDR1 is SGHTA and CDR2 FQGTGA. The CDR3 DNA sequence: TGTGCCAGCAGCCAACTTGGCGGGAGTAGCACAGATACGCAGTATTTT. Translating it yields CASSQLGGSSTDTQYF.

The rearrangement joins TRBV11-1 to TRBJ2-4, with D perhaps TRBD2 (6 bases). This CDR3 is built from 12 residues. Germline CDR1 SGHAT, CDR2 FQDESV (reference sequence). Trimming cost V 5 bases and J 7 bases, with 9 bases left between them. The CDR3 region is CASSPGVNIQYF. CDR3 nucleotide sequence: TGTGCCAGCAGCCCGGGAGTGAACATTCAGTACTTC.

This CDR3 reads CASSLEGGTPTEQYF. CDR3 nucleotide sequence: TGTGCCAGCAGCTTGGAAGGGGGAACCCCTACGGAGCAGTACTTC. The chain has TRBV5-4 and TRBJ2-7, with TRBD1 as a possible D gene (6 bases). Looked up from germline, CDR1 is SGHNT and CDR2 is YYREEE (reference sequence). The CDR3 loop spans 15 amino acids. Trimming took off 0 bases at V and 7 bases at J, with 17 bases between the two ends.

The CDR3 nucleotides are TGCGCCAGCAGCCTGGGGACAGGGAACCAGCCCCAGCATTTT. It encodes CASSLGTGNQPQHF. This sequence joins TRBV4-3 and TRBJ1-5, with 9 positions matching TRBD1. Germline V gene sequence: CDR1 LGHNA, CDR2 YSLEER. The CDR3 is 14 amino acids. Germline trimming cut 4 bases from V and 7 bases from J; bases unmatched to any gene: 5.

The V and J genes are TRBV10-3 and TRBJ1-1, with a weak D call TRBD1 (6 bases). V was pared by 3 bases and J by 3 bases, with 11 bases between. Germline V gene sequence: CDR1 ENHRY, CDR2 SYGVKD. The CDR3 has 14 amino acids. The CDR3 bases are TGTGCCATCAGTGAACAGGGAGAGGACACTGAAGCTTTCTTT. It codes for CAISEQGEDTEAFF.

A few counts support this clone. V usage is TRBV2 and J usage is TRBJ2-2; D may be TRBD2 (6 bases). The germline V and J ends were trimmed by 6 bases and 6 bases, with 11 bases remaining between them. CDR1 is SNHLY, CDR2 FYNNEI, per germline. The CDR3 contains 13 residues. This CDR3 is CASRSGEAGELFF. The CDR3 bases are TGTGCCAGCAGGTCCGGGGAGGCCGGGGAGCTGTTTTTT.

This chain connects TRBV28 to TRBJ2-7, with TRBD1 matching over 7 bases. The germline V gene encodes CDR1 MDHEN and CDR2 SYDVKM. V trimming: 2 bases; J trimming: 2 bases; junction bases outside the gene matches: 6. The CDR3 contains 15 residues. CDR3 amino acids: CASSLPQQGTYEQYF. For the CDR3, the DNA is TGTGCCAGCAGTTTACCCCAACAGGGGACCTACGAGCAGTACTTC.

This clone was counted only a few times. The chain carries TRBV7-3 and TRBJ2-2; tentative D call: TRBD1 (6 bases). The length of the CDR3 is 14 residues. V lost 5 bases and J 7 bases, leaving 14 bases between the germline ends. CDR1 and CDR2 (germline): SGHTA, FQGTGA. In DNA, the CDR3 is TGTGCCAGCAGCCTCACAGGGCAGAGCGGGGAGCTGTTTTTT. It is translated as CASSLTGQSGELFF. The whole variable domain, remainder taken from reference TRBV7-3 and TRBJ2-2, is GAGVSQTPSNKVTEKGKYVELRCDPISGHTALYWYRQSLGQGPEFLIYFQGTGAADDSGLPNDRFFAVRPEGSVSTLKIQRTERGDSAVYLCASSLTGQSGELFFGEGSRLTVL.

The gene calls are TRBV12-2 and TRBJ2-6; the table assigns TRBD2, which was not confirmed against the DNA. TRBV12-2 is marked as a pseudogene. The CDR3 totals 16 residues. The CDR3 sequence: CASRLVCRAGANVLTF. CDR3 coding DNA: TGTGCAAGTCGCTTAGTCTGCCGGGCTGGGGCCAACGTCCTGACTTTC.